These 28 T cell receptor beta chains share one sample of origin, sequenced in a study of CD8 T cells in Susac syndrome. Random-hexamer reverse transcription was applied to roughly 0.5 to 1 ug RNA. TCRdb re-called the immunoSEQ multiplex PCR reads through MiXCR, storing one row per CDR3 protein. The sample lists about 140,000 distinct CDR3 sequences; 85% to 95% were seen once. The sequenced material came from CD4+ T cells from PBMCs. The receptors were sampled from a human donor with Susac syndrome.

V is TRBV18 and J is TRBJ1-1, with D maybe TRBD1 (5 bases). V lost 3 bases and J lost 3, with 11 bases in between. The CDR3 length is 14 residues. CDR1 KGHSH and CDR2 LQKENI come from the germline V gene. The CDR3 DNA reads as TGTGCCAGCTCACCTTACCTAGGGGACACTGAAGCTTTCTTT. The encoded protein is CASSPYLGDTEAFF.

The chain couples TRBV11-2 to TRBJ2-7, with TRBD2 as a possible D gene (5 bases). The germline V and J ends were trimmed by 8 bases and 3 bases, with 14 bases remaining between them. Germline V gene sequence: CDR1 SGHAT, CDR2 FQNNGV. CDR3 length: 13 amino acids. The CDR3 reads CASRDLRLYEQYF. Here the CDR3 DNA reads TGTGCCAGCCGGGATCTTCGCCTCTACGAGCAGTACTTC. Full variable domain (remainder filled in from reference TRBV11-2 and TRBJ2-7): EAGVAQSPRYKIIEKRQSVAFWCNPISGHATLYWYQQILGQGPKLLIQFQNNGVVDDSQLPKDRFSAERLKGVDSTLKIQPAKLEDSAVYLCASRDLRLYEQYFGPGTRLTVT.

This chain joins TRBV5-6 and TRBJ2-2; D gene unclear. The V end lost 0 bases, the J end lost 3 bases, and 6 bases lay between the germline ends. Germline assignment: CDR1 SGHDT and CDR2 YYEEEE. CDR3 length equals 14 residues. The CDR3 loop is CASSLGEYTGELFF. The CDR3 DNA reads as TGTGCCAGCAGCTTGGGGGAATACACCGGGGAGCTGTTTTTT.

CDR3 protein: CASSLAPAQETQYF. For the CDR3, the DNA is TGTGCCAGCAGCTTAGCCCCAGCCCAAGAGACCCAGTACTTC. The chain joins TRBV7-2 to TRBJ2-5; D gene unclear. CDR3 length equals 14 residues. Germline V gene data show CDR1 as SGHTA and CDR2 as FQGNSA. Trimming removed 0 bases from V and 1 base from J, with 6 bases in between.

CDR3 in amino acids: CASSVAASANEQFF. CDR3 nucleotides: TGTGCCAGCAGCGTAGCCGCTTCGGCAAATGAGCAGTTCTTC. The chain employs TRBV9 and TRBJ2-1; D gene uncertain. The CDR3 sequence is 14 residues long. Germline V gene data show CDR1 as SGDLS and CDR2 as YYNGEE. V lost 0 bases and J 7 bases, leaving 11 bases between the germline ends.

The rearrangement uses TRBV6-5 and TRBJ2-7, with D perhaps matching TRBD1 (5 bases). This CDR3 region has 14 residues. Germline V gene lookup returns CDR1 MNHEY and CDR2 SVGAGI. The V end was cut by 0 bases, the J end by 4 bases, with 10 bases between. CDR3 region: CASSYSRTTYEQYF. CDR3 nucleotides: TGTGCCAGCAGTTACTCGAGGACAACGTACGAGCAGTACTTC.

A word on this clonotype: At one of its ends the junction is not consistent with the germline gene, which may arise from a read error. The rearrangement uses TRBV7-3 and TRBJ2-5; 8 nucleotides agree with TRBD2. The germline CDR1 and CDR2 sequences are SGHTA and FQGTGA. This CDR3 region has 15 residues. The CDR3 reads CASNLTGTSQETQYF. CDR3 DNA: TGTGCCAGCAACTTAACCGGGACTAGCCAAGAGACCCAGTACTTC.

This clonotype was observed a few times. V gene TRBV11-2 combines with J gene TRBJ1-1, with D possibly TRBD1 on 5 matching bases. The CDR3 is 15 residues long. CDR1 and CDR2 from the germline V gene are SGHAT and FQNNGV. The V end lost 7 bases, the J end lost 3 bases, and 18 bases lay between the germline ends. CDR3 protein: CASNSYSGGDTEAFF. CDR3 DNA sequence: TGTGCCAGCAACTCGTATTCGGGGGGGGACACTGAAGCTTTCTTT.

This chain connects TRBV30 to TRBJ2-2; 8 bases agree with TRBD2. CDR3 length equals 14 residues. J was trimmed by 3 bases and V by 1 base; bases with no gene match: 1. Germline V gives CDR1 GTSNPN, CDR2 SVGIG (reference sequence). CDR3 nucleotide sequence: TGTGCCTGGAGTGGTAGCGGGGACACCGGGGAGCTGTTTTTT. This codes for CAWSGSGDTGELFF. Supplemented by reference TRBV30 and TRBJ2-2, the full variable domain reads SQTIHQWPATLVQPVGSPLSLECTVEGTSNPNLYWYRQAAGRGLQLLFYSVGIGQISSEVPQNLSASRPQDRQFILSSKKLLLSDSGFYLCAWSGSGDTGELFFGEGSRLTVL.

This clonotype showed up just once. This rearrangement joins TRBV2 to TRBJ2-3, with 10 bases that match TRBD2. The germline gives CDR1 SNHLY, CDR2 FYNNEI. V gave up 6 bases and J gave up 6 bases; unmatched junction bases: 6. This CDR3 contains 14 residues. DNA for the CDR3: TGTGCCAGCAGATGGACTAGCGGATCCGATACGCAGTATTTT. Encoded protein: CASRWTSGSDTQYF.

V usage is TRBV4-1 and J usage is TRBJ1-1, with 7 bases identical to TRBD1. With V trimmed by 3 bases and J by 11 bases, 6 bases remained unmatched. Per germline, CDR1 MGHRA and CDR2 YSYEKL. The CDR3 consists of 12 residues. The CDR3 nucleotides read TGCGCCAGCAGCCACCGAGGGGGCAGGGCTTTCTTT. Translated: CASSHRGGRAFF.

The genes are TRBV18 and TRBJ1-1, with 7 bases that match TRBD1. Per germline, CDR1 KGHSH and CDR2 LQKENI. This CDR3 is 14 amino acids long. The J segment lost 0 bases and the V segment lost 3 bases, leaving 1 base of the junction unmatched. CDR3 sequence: CASSPTGLNTEAFF. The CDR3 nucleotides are TGTGCCAGCTCACCGACAGGGTTGAACACTGAAGCTTTCTTT. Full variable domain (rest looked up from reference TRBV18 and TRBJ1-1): NAGVMQNPRHLVRRRGQEARLRCSPMKGHSHVYWYRQLPEEGLKFMVYLQKENIIDESGMPKERFSAEFPKEGPSILRIQQVVRGDSAAYFCASSPTGLNTEAFFGQGTRLTVV.

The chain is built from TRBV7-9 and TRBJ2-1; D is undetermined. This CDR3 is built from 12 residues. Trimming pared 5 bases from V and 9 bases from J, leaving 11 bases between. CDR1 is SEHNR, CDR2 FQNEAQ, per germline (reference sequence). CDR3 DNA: TGTGCCAGCAGCCCCGCCTCGGTTGAGCAGTTCTTC. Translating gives CASSPASVEQFF.

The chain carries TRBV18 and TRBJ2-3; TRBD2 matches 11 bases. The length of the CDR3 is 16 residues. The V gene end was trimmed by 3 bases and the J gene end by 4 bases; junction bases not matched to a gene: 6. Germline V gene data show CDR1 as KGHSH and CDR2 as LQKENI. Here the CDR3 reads CASSPIAGGQADTQYF. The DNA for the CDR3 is TGTGCCAGCTCACCCATAGCGGGAGGGCAAGCAGATACGCAGTATTTT. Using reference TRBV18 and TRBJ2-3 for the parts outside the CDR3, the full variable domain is NAGVMQNPRHLVRRRGQEARLRCSPMKGHSHVYWYRQLPEEGLKFMVYLQKENIIDESGMPKERFSAEFPKEGPSILRIQQVVRGDSAAYFCASSPIAGGQADTQYFGPGTRLTVL.

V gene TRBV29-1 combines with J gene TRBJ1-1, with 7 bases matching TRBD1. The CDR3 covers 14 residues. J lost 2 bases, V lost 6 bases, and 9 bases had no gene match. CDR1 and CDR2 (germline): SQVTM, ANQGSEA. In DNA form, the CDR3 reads TGCAGCGTGCGGAGGGACAGAGCTAACACTGAAGCTTTCTTT. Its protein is CSVRRDRANTEAFF.

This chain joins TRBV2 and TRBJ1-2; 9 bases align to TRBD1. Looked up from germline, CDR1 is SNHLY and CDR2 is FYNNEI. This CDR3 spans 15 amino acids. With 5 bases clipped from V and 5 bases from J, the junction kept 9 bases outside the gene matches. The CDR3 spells CASSNLGQGGYGYTF. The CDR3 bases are TGTGCCAGCAGTAACCTGGGACAGGGAGGGTATGGCTACACCTTC.

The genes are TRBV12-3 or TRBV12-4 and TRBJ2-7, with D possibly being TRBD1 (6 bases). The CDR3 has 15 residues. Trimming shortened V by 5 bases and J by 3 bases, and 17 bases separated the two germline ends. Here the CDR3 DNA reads TGTGCCAGCAGTCCACGTGCAGGGGTAGACTACGAGCAGTACTTC. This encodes CASSPRAGVDYEQYF.

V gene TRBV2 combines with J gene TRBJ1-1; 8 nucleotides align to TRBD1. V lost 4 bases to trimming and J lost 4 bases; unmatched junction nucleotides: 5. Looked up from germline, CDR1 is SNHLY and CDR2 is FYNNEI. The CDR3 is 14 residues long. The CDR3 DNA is TGTGCCAGCAGTGCAGGGGGCATTGGCACTGAAGCTTTCTTT. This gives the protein CASSAGGIGTEAFF.

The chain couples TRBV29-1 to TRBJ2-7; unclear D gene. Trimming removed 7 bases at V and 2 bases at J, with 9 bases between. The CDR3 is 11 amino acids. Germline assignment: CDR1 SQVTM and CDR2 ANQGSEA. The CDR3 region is CSARETYEQYF. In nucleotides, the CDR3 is TGCAGCGCCCGAGAGACCTACGAGCAGTACTTC.

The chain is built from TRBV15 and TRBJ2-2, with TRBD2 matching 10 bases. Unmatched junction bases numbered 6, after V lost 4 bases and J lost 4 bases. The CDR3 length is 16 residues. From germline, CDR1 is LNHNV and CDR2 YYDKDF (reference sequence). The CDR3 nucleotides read TGTGCCACCAGCACCCTAGCGGGAGACGGCACCGGGGAGCTGTTTTTT. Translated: CATSTLAGDGTGELFF.

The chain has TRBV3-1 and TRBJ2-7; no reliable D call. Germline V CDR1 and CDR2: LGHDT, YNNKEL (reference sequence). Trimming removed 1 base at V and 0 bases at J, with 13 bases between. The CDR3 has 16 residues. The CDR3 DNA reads TGTGCCAGCAGCCAAGCAGCCCAGGCGCGCTCCTACGAGCAGTACTTC. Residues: CASSQAAQARSYEQYF.

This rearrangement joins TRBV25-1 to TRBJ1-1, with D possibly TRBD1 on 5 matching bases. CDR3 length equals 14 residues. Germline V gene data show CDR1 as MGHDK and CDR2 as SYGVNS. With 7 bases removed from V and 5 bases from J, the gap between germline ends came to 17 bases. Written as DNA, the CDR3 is TGTGCCAGCACTTCAGGGATGGGGAGAACTGAAGCTTTCTTT. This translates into CASTSGMGRTEAFF.

CDR3 bases: TGCGCCAGCAGCCTATTACAGGGGGGAGCCAAAAACATTCAGTACTTC. Translating it yields CASSLLQGGAKNIQYF. V and J are TRBV4-1 and TRBJ2-4; 8 bases fit TRBD1. Germline V gene sequence: CDR1 MGHRA, CDR2 YSYEKL. V lost 4 bases, J lost 0 bases, and 5 bases stayed unmatched. This CDR3 is 16 amino acids long.

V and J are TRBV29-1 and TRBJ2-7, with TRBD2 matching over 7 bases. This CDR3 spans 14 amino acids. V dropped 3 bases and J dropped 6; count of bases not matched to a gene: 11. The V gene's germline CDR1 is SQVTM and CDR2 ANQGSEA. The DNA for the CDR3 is TGCAGCGTTGATGGCGGGAGCTTTGGTCTCGAGCAGTACTTC. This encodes CSVDGGSFGLEQYF.

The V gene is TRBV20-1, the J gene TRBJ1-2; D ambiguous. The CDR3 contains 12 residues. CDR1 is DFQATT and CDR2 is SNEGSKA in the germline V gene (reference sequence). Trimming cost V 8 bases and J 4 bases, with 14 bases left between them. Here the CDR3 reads CSSVAGTYGYTF. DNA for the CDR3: TGCAGTTCCGTGGCCGGAACCTATGGCTACACCTTC.

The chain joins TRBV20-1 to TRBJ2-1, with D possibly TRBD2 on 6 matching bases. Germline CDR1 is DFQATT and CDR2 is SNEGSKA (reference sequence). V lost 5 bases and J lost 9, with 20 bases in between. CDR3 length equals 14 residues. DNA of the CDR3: TGCAGTGCTGCCGGGACTTCCCCTAGAGCTGAGCAGTTCTTC. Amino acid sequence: CSAAGTSPRAEQFF.

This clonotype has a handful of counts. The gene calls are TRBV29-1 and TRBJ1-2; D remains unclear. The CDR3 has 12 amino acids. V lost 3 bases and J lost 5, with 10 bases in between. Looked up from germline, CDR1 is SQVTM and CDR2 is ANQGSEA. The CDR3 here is CSVESGRYGYTF. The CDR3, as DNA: TGCAGCGTTGAGTCAGGAAGATATGGCTACACCTTC.

The CDR3, as DNA: TGTGCCAGCAGTTCATCGGGGGACGAGCAGTTCTTC. It yields the protein CASSSSGDEQFF. V gene TRBV7-8 combines with J gene TRBJ2-1; D is perhaps TRBD2 (6 bases). Trimming pared 6 bases from V and 10 bases from J, leaving 13 bases between. Per germline, CDR1 SGHVS and CDR2 FQNEAQ. The CDR3 is 12 amino acids.